The 26 T cell receptor beta chains given below trace back to one sample, sequenced in a study of T cell responses to AZD1222 COVID-19 vaccine. This table comes from immunoSEQ multiplex PCR, and its TCRdb copy is limited to in-frame clones, with some not included. The sample lists 200,000 or so clones; approximately 90% were seen once. Sequencing used peripheral blood, obtained on day 0 of AZD1222 vaccination. The receptors derive from an adult in good health.

The CDR3 sequence: CASSQPGSALPGELFF. The CDR3 DNA is TGTGCCAGCAGCCAGCCAGGCTCGGCCCTCCCCGGGGAGCTGTTTTTT. The J gene is TRBJ2-2, the V gene TRBV3-1 (or the pseudogene TRBV3-2), with no clear D. The length of the CDR3 is 16 residues. CDR1 is LGHDT, CDR2 YNNKEL, per germline (reference sequence). The V and J ends lost 3 bases and 6 bases respectively, with 17 bases between them.

The chain uses TRBV6-2 or TRBV6-3 and TRBJ2-1; the match to TRBD2 covers 16 bases. V was clipped by 0 bases and J by 4 bases; unmatched bases: 6. This CDR3 has 19 amino acids. Germline CDR1 and CDR2: MNHEY and SVGEGT. CDR3 bases: TGTGCCAGCAGTTACTCCATGGGACTAGCGGGGGGGCAGTACAATGAGCAGTTCTTC. The encoded protein is CASSYSMGLAGGQYNEQFF.

The V call is TRBV7-9, the J call TRBJ2-5; tentatively, D is TRBD1 (6 bases). V was pared by 5 bases and J by 0 bases, with 16 bases between. The length of the CDR3 is 16 residues. Germline V gene data show CDR1 as SEHNR and CDR2 as FQNEAQ (reference sequence). CDR3 residues: CASSPPGAVYQETQYF. In nucleotides, the CDR3 is TGTGCCAGCAGCCCGCCAGGGGCGGTGTACCAAGAGACCCAGTACTTC.

This rearrangement joins TRBV6-5 to TRBJ2-1; D is perhaps TRBD1 or TRBD2 (5 bases each). Germline CDR1 reads MNHEY; CDR2 reads SVGAGI. The V end was cut by 0 bases, the J end by 5 bases, with 11 bases between. This CDR3 region has 15 residues. The CDR3 bases are TGTGCCAGCAGTTACTCGTTCGGGACGAACAATGAGCAGTTCTTC. Translating it yields CASSYSFGTNNEQFF.

The chain joins TRBV5-1 to TRBJ1-1; the D is unclear. CDR3 size: 14 residues. V lost 1 base and J lost 3, with 10 bases in between. Germline CDR1 SGHRS, CDR2 YFSETQ. As DNA, the CDR3 is TGCGCCAGCAGCTTGCAGAGACCCGACACTGAAGCTTTCTTT. The encoded protein is CASSLQRPDTEAFF.

The chain carries TRBV28 and TRBJ1-5; D gene ambiguous. Germline V gives CDR1 MDHEN, CDR2 SYDVKM. The germline V and J ends were trimmed by 8 bases and 7 bases, with 12 bases remaining between them. CDR3 length equals 12 residues. The CDR3 sequence is CASVFPGQPQHF. Here the CDR3 DNA reads TGTGCCAGCGTATTTCCGGGCCAGCCCCAGCATTTT.

This chain uses TRBV29-1 with TRBJ1-4; D gene unclear. Germline V gives CDR1 SQVTM, CDR2 ANQGSEA. Trimming shortened V by 6 bases and J by 8 bases, and 19 bases separated the two germline ends. The CDR3 has 14 amino acids. The CDR3 DNA reads TGCAGCGTCCTAAATCTTGGGTTAGGGGAAAAACTGTTTTTT. Protein sequence: CSVLNLGLGEKLFF.

The chain employs TRBV2 and TRBJ1-5, with D tentatively TRBD1 (5 bases). Germline V gives CDR1 SNHLY, CDR2 FYNNEI. This CDR3 contains 13 residues. V was cut by 4 bases and J by 5 bases, with 9 bases left in between. Here the CDR3 reads CASSVRGDQPQHF. In DNA form, the CDR3 reads TGTGCCAGCAGTGTACGAGGGGATCAGCCCCAGCATTTT.

The chain employs TRBV19 and TRBJ1-1; 7 bases match TRBD1. The junction had 4 bases not matched to a gene; V was cut back by 5 bases and J by 4 bases. CDR3 length: 13 residues. The V gene's germline CDR1 is LNHDA and CDR2 SQIVND (reference sequence). The CDR3 DNA is TGTGCCAGTAGTCTTAACAGGGGCACTGAAGCTTTCTTT. Translation: CASSLNRGTEAFF.

V usage is TRBV30 and J usage is TRBJ1-4; D is perhaps TRBD1 (5 bases). CDR3 length: 15 residues. CDR1 GTSNPN and CDR2 SVGIG come from the germline V gene (reference sequence). Trimming cost V 3 bases and J 4 bases, with 15 bases left between them. This CDR3 is CAWSADGAFNEKLFF. The CDR3 DNA reads TGTGCCTGGAGCGCCGACGGGGCCTTTAATGAAAAACTGTTTTTT.

The rearrangement joins TRBV18 to TRBJ1-1; D perhaps matches TRBD1 (5 bases). Trimming shortened V by 0 bases and J by 5 bases, and 19 bases separated the two germline ends. CDR1 KGHSH and CDR2 LQKENI come from the germline V gene. CDR3 length: 17 amino acids. DNA of the CDR3: TGTGCCAGCTCACCACCTGGGGCAGTACGAACCCGGACTGAAGCTTTCTTT. Its protein product is CASSPPGAVRTRTEAFF.

This clone was seen many times. The chain recombines TRBV7-9 with TRBJ2-1; 11 nucleotides agree with TRBD2. Germline trimming cut 3 bases from V and 8 bases from J; bases unmatched to any gene: 6. This CDR3 is 15 amino acids long. CDR1 is SEHNR, CDR2 FQNEAQ, per germline (reference sequence). The CDR3 nucleotides read TGTGCCAGCAGCTTTCCGACTAGCGGGACCGATGAGCAGTTCTTC. It encodes CASSFPTSGTDEQFF. The variable domain in full, with the rest retrieved from reference TRBV7-9 and TRBJ2-1, is DTGVSQNPRHKITKRGQNVTFRCDPISEHNRLYWYRQTLGQGPEFLTYFQNEAQLEKSRLLSDRFSAERPKGSFSTLEIQRTEQGDSAMYLCASSFPTSGTDEQFFGPGTRLTVL.

The V gene is TRBV11-3, the J gene TRBJ2-7, with D tentatively TRBD2 (6 bases). There are 12 residues in the CDR3. The ends were cut back, 3 bases at V and 6 bases at J, with 9 bases in the middle. Per germline, CDR1 SGHNT and CDR2 YENEEA. The CDR3 here is CASSLTRGEQYF. CDR3 bases: TGTGCCAGCAGCTTGACTAGAGGCGAGCAGTACTTC.

The V call is TRBV29-1, the J call TRBJ1-2; D unresolved. The CDR3 is 14 residues long. Trimming removed 2 bases from V and 6 bases from J, with 16 bases in between. CDR1 and CDR2 from the germline V gene are SQVTM and ANQGSEA. This CDR3 is CSVEPLGRVHGYTF. The DNA of the CDR3 is TGCAGCGTTGAACCCCTTGGTAGGGTCCATGGCTACACCTTC.

The chain links TRBV7-8 to TRBJ2-1; 11 bases align to TRBD1. CDR3 size: 13 residues. The J segment lost 7 bases and the V segment lost 5 bases, leaving 1 base of the junction unmatched. Germline-derived CDR1 and CDR2 are SGHVS and FQNEAQ. As DNA, the CDR3 is TGTGCCAGCAGCCGGGACAGGGGGAATGAGCAGTTCTTC. Protein: CASSRDRGNEQFF.

CDR3 in DNA: TGTGCCAGCTGGACAGGATCCCTGGAGACCCAGTACTTC. It is translated as CASWTGSLETQYF. The chain joins TRBV27 to TRBJ2-5; 7 bases agree with TRBD1. Germline V gene data show CDR1 as MNHEY and CDR2 as SMNVEV (reference sequence). V lost 8 bases to trimming and J lost 5 bases; unmatched junction nucleotides: 8. The CDR3 is 13 residues long.

The chain carries TRBV11-2 and TRBJ2-3; TRBD2 matches 11 bases. V shed 4 bases and J 2 bases; nucleotides not matched to a gene: 2. From germline, CDR1 is SGHAT and CDR2 FQNNGV. The CDR3 totals 15 residues. CDR3 sequence (DNA): TGTGCCAGCAGCTCGGGACTAGCGGACACAGATACGCAGTATTTT. Translation: CASSSGLADTDTQYF.

The rearrangement joins TRBV5-1 to TRBJ2-2, with D possibly being TRBD2 (5 bases). Germline V gene lookup returns CDR1 SGHRS and CDR2 YFSETQ. This CDR3 spans 14 amino acids. Trimming left V 1 base short and J 6 bases short, with 10 bases between. DNA of the CDR3: TGCGCCAGCAGCTTGTCCCCCGGGGCCGGGGAGCTGTTTTTT. This translates into CASSLSPGAGELFF.

This chain joins TRBV30 and TRBJ1-5, with D perhaps TRBD1 (6 bases). V shed 7 bases and J shed 4 bases, with 14 bases lying between them. This CDR3 has 13 residues. CDR1 GTSNPN and CDR2 SVGIG come from the germline V gene (reference sequence). The CDR3 DNA follows: TGTGCCTTTGCCAGGGGCCCGAATCAGCCCCAGCATTTT. Translated, it gives CAFARGPNQPQHF.

This chain connects TRBV9 to TRBJ2-2; TRBD2 aligns across 8 bases. This CDR3 comprises 16 residues. Germline V CDR1 and CDR2: SGDLS, YYNGEE. V lost 5 bases, J lost 1 base, and 7 bases stayed unmatched. Written as DNA, the CDR3 is TGTGCCAGCAGGCGTAGCGGGGACTTGAACACCGGGGAGCTGTTTTTT. Protein sequence: CASRRSGDLNTGELFF.

The chain has TRBV5-1 and TRBJ2-2, with D possibly matching TRBD2 (5 bases). Germline CDR1 and CDR2: SGHRS and YFSETQ. This CDR3 comprises 14 residues. The germline V and J ends were trimmed by 3 bases and 7 bases, with 13 bases remaining between them. CDR3 sequence: CASSSQGSDGELFF. The CDR3 bases are TGCGCCAGCAGCTCCCAAGGGAGTGACGGGGAGCTGTTTTTT.

The CDR3 DNA reads as TGTGCCAGCAGTAGACAGGGGGCCTACACAGATACGCAGTATTTT. As protein: CASSRQGAYTDTQYF. The rearrangement joins TRBV2 to TRBJ2-3, with TRBD1 matching 10 bases. This CDR3 is 15 amino acids long. The V and J ends lost 5 bases and 2 bases, in that order; junction bases with no gene match: 4. Germline V gene lookup returns CDR1 SNHLY and CDR2 FYNNEI.

This sequence joins TRBV7-2 and TRBJ2-3; the D is unclear. The CDR3 sequence is 15 residues long. CDR1 SGHTA and CDR2 FQGNSA come from the germline V gene. Between the trimmed V and J ends, which lost 2 bases and 1 base, there was a span of 10 bases. The CDR3 here is CASSLLGAGTDTQYF. CDR3 coding DNA: TGTGCCAGCAGCTTACTCGGTGCGGGCACAGATACGCAGTATTTT.

V gene TRBV12-3 or TRBV12-4 combines with J gene TRBJ2-7; D is unresolved. The ends were cut back, 6 bases at V and 2 bases at J, with 8 bases in the middle. The CDR3 contains 12 residues. This CDR3 reads CASSTTTYEQYF. For the CDR3, the DNA is TGTGCCAGCAGCACCACAACCTACGAGCAGTACTTC.

This clone was observed a handful of times. V usage is TRBV5-1 and J usage is TRBJ1-5; perhaps TRBD1 as D (6 bases). Germline V lookup: CDR1 SGHRS, CDR2 YFSETQ. This CDR3 is 15 amino acids long. Deletions cut 0 bases from V and 3 bases from J, with 10 bases between. CDR3 residues: CASSLAGASNQPQHF. The CDR3 DNA sequence: TGCGCCAGCAGCTTGGCAGGGGCCTCCAATCAGCCCCAGCATTTT.

The chain combines TRBV28 with TRBJ1-4; the D is unclear. Germline-derived CDR1 and CDR2 are MDHEN and SYDVKM. The CDR3 is 15 residues long. V was shortened by 5 bases and J by 8 bases, with 18 bases between the two germline ends. CDR3 DNA: TGTGCCAGCAGTCCGTCGGGTTTGGGGATGGAAAAACTGTTTTTT. Translating gives CASSPSGLGMEKLFF.